This TCR beta chain was observed in a study of T cells expressing NK-cell markers. TCRdb derives one entry per CDR3 protein from the 5' RACE reads, leaving out DNA. The record lists about 460,000 distinct CDR3 sequences, of which the ten most abundant hold over 1.1%. The V gene's germline CDR1 is SQVTM and CDR2 ANQGSEA. This CDR3 spans 13 amino acids. The receptor's source is a woman aged 45 to 65 in good health. The specimen sequenced was blood T cells: a sorted CD56 or NKG2C T cell subset, CD4+ or CD8+ T cells, or bulk PBMC T cells (not recorded which). V and J are TRBV29-1 and TRBJ1-1; absent DNA, TCRdb's TRBD1 call cannot be checked. The CDR3 loop is CSVDGGANTEAFF.